This T cell receptor (beta chain) was sequenced for a study of T cells in Graves' hyperthyroidism and ophthalmopathy. PBMCs were sourced from roughly 9.3 ml fresh peripheral blood. The CDR3 covers 14 residues. Per germline, CDR1 MDHEN and CDR2 SYDVKM. V gave up 6 bases and J gave up 4 bases; unmatched junction bases: 6. This clonotype was observed at least ten times. Amplified TCR beta CDR3 regions came from RNA transcripts. Initially, a first-round RT-PCR of the TCR CDR3 employed the HTBI primer set. TCRdb reanalysed the multiplex PCR reads using MiXCR and keeps one entry per CDR3 protein. The sample includes about 420,000 distinct CDR3 sequences, around 13% of them seen just once.

This receptor was taken from a woman between 18 and 30 years old with Graves' hyperthyroidism. This rearrangement joins TRBV28 to TRBJ2-5, with 9 bases matching TRBD1. The material sequenced was blood. The CDR3 sequence is CASRGGTGLETQYF. CDR3 nucleotides: TGTGCCAGCAGGGGGGGGACAGGGCTAGAGACCCAGTACTTC.